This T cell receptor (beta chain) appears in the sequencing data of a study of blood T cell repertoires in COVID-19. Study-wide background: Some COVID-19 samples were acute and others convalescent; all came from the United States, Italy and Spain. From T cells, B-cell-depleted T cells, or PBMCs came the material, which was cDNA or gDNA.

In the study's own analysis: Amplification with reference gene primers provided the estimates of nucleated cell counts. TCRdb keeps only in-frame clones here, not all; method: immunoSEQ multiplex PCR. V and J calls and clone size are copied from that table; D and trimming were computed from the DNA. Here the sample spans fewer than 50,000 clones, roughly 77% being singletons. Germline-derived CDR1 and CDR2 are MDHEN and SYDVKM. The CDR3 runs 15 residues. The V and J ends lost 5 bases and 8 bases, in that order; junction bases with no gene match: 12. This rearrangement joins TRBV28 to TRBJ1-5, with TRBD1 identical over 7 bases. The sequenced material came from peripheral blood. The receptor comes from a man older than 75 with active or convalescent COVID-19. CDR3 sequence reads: CASSRETGTSKPQHF. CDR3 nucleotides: TGTGCCAGCAGTAGAGAGACAGGGACGAGTAAGCCCCAGCATTTT.